Below are 29 T cell receptor beta chains sequenced from a single sample in a study of T cell repertoires in cytomegalovirus infection. TCRdb analysed the reads with MiXCR anew, one entry per CDR3 protein. The table shows about 400,000 distinct CDR3 sequences, with 15% to 20% occurring only once. Sequenced input: PBMCs. These receptors came from a human donor in good health (CMV status not recorded). Some clones in this sample may be carry-over from other donors' samples.

This clonotype was seen at least ten times. V gene TRBV6-5 combines with J gene TRBJ2-5; a weak D match, TRBD1 (6 bases). The CDR3 extends over 13 amino acids. The V and J ends lost 3 bases and 4 bases respectively, with 9 bases between them. CDR1 and CDR2 (germline): MNHEY, SVGAGI. This chain's CDR3 is CASSYSRGETQYF. DNA of the CDR3: TGTGCCAGCAGTTATTCCAGGGGAGAGACCCAGTACTTC.

This clonotype was observed a handful of times. This rearrangement joins TRBV12-3 or TRBV12-4 to TRBJ2-1; the D gene is possibly TRBD2 (5 bases). The V and J ends lost 1 base and 14 bases respectively, with 15 bases between them. The CDR3 covers 13 residues. DNA of the CDR3: TGTGCCAGCAGTTTAGGCCCGAGGGCTAGGGAGTTCTTC. Translated, it gives CASSLGPRAREFF.

There are a few counts of this clonotype. The chain recombines TRBV12-3 or TRBV12-4 with TRBJ1-5, with TRBD1 matching over 8 bases. The CDR3 contains 15 residues. V lost 6 bases to trimming and J lost 3 bases; unmatched junction nucleotides: 7. The CDR3: CASRLTGDFNQPQHF. DNA of the CDR3: TGTGCCAGCAGGCTGACAGGGGATTTCAATCAGCCCCAGCATTTT.

This clonotype was picked up a small number of times. The chain couples TRBV29-1 to TRBJ2-1, with TRBD2 as a possible D gene (5 bases). The CDR3 contains 15 residues. Germline V gives CDR1 SQVTM, CDR2 ANQGSEA. V was trimmed by 6 bases and J by 2 bases, leaving 17 bases between them. CDR3 residues: CSVMTTGYTYNEQFF. The CDR3 region has the DNA TGCAGCGTCATGACCACGGGGTACACCTACAATGAGCAGTTCTTC.

This rearrangement joins TRBV4-3 to TRBJ2-2; D is tentatively TRBD1 or TRBD2 (6 bases each). This CDR3 is 17 amino acids long. Germline CDR1 and CDR2: LGHNA and YSLEER. Trimming took off 0 bases at V and 7 bases at J, with 18 bases between the two ends. In nucleotides, the CDR3 is TGCGCCAGCAGCCAAGAAGGGGGGTTTAGTGTGTACGGGGAGCTGTTTTTT. This gives the protein CASSQEGGFSVYGELFF.

This clonotype occurred many times. This chain joins TRBV2 and TRBJ2-7; 7 bases agree with TRBD1. This CDR3 has 13 amino acids. Unmatched junction bases numbered 1, after V lost 3 bases and J lost 2 bases. In germline, CDR1 is SNHLY, CDR2 FYNNEI. The CDR3 reads CASSETGTYEQYF. CDR3 in DNA: TGTGCCAGCAGTGAGACAGGGACCTACGAGCAGTACTTC.

This clonotype was observed many times. CDR3 region: CASSPPNADEQYF. CDR3 DNA: TGTGCCAGCAGCCCTCCAAACGCGGACGAGCAGTACTTC. V and J are TRBV7-2 and TRBJ2-7; no reliable D call. The length of the CDR3 is 13 residues. Germline loops: CDR1 SGHTA, CDR2 FQGNSA. The V and J ends lost 5 bases and 5 bases respectively, with 13 bases between them.

This clonotype was recorded a few times. V and J are TRBV6-6 and TRBJ2-7; possibly TRBD1 or TRBD2 for D (5 bases each). The CDR3 runs to 16 residues. Deletions cut 5 bases from V and 3 bases from J, with 20 bases between. The germline V gene encodes CDR1 MNHNY and CDR2 SVGAGI (reference sequence). In nucleotides, the CDR3 is TGTGCCAGCAGTCGCCCGGCCGGGACCGACAACTACGAGCAGTACTTC. Translation: CASSRPAGTDNYEQYF.

This clonotype was seen a few times. This sequence joins TRBV6-2 or TRBV6-3 and TRBJ2-1, with 11 nucleotides matching TRBD2. Trimming removed 4 bases from V and 6 bases from J; junction bases left unmatched: 2. The CDR3 is 14 amino acids. Germline V gene lookup returns CDR1 MNHEY and CDR2 SVGEGT. The CDR3 nucleotides read TGTGCCAGCAGTTGGGGACTAGCGGTCAATGAGCAGTTCTTC. This sequence encodes CASSWGLAVNEQFF.

This clonotype has more than one count but fewer than ten. The rearrangement uses TRBV6-1 and TRBJ1-2; 9 bases fit TRBD1. The ends lost 10 bases at V and 3 bases at J; junction bases unmatched: 6. CDR3 length equals 13 residues. Germline CDR1 and CDR2: MNHNS and SASEGT. CDR3 in amino acids: CAMDRGDHYGYTF. The CDR3 DNA sequence: TGTGCCATGGACAGGGGTGATCACTATGGCTACACCTTC.

The chain carries TRBV6-2 or TRBV6-3 and TRBJ2-1; the D gene is possibly TRBD2 (6 bases). With 6 bases removed from V and 12 bases from J, the gap between germline ends came to 15 bases. Germline assignment: CDR1 MNHEY and CDR2 SVGEGT. This CDR3 is 12 amino acids long. CDR3 sequence reads: CASRGTGRTQFF. In DNA, the CDR3 is TGTGCCAGCAGAGGGACTGGACGTACGCAGTTCTTC.

The table lists this clonotype with many counts. This chain links TRBV7-2 with TRBJ2-3, with 10 positions matching TRBD2. This CDR3 spans 18 amino acids. Germline assignment: CDR1 SGHTA and CDR2 FQGNSA. V trimming: 2 bases; J trimming: 6 bases; junction bases outside the gene matches: 14. DNA for the CDR3: TGTGCCAGCAGCTTAACCCGACTAGCGGGCTCTTGGGGGGATACGCAGTATTTT. This codes for CASSLTRLAGSWGDTQYF.

CDR3: CASSQAGITRDTQYF. The CDR3 DNA follows: TGTGCCAGCAGTCAAGCGGGAATCACGAGAGATACGCAGTATTTT. This rearrangement joins TRBV12-3 or TRBV12-4 to TRBJ2-3; 7 bases are shared with TRBD2. The CDR3 is 15 residues long. The V and J ends lost 5 bases and 5 bases, in that order; junction bases with no gene match: 10.

The table lists this clonotype with many counts. This chain joins TRBV7-2 and TRBJ1-1, with a possible D match to TRBD1 (6 bases). Germline V CDR1 and CDR2: SGHTA, FQGNSA. V was clipped by 5 bases and J by 10 bases, with 17 bases between them. The CDR3 totals 13 residues. CDR3 sequence (DNA): TGTGCCAGCAGCACCCCGGGGGCGCCCGGAGCTTTCTTT. This sequence encodes CASSTPGAPGAFF.

This clonotype was counted a few times. This chain links TRBV10-3 with TRBJ1-1; D unclear. The ends were cut back, 10 bases at V and 9 bases at J, with 15 bases in the middle. Germline CDR1 is ENHRY and CDR2 is SYGVKD. This CDR3 has 11 amino acids. CDR3 region: CATSGPRQAFF. The CDR3 DNA follows: TGTGCCACCAGCGGGCCTCGGCAAGCTTTCTTT.

The table lists this clonotype with a few counts. The chain joins TRBV27 to TRBJ2-3; 7 bases align to TRBD2. The V gene's germline CDR1 is MNHEY and CDR2 SMNVEV (reference sequence). The CDR3 has 14 amino acids. With 5 bases clipped from V and 1 base from J, the junction kept 3 bases outside the gene matches. The CDR3 here is CASSKRDRTDTQYF. The CDR3 region has the DNA TGTGCCAGCAGTAAGCGGGACCGCACAGATACGCAGTATTTT.

This clonotype was detected a few times. The genes are TRBV6-1 and TRBJ1-5, with a tentative D call TRBD1 (5 bases). The CDR3 covers 13 residues. The V end was cut by 4 bases, the J end by 6 bases, with 10 bases between. Germline CDR1 and CDR2: MNHNS and SASEGT. DNA for the CDR3: TGTGCCAGCAGTGGGGCAGGGTTTCAGCCCCAGCATTTT. The encoded protein is CASSGAGFQPQHF.

This clonotype was picked up many times. V and J are TRBV2 and TRBJ2-2; no firm D call. Germline CDR1 SNHLY, CDR2 FYNNEI. V was cut by 2 bases and J by 0 bases, with 13 bases left in between. The CDR3 sequence is 17 residues long. The CDR3 loop reads CASSEYVAETNTGELFF. The CDR3 DNA follows: TGTGCCAGCAGTGAATATGTTGCGGAGACGAACACCGGGGAGCTGTTTTTT.

This clonotype was detected ten times or more. This chain joins TRBV7-2 and TRBJ1-2; D may be TRBD1 (5 bases). V shed 0 bases and J shed 4 bases, with 15 bases lying between them. This CDR3 region has 16 residues. Per the germline V gene, CDR1 is SGHTA and CDR2 is FQGNSA. CDR3 DNA sequence: TGTGCCAGCAGCTTAGCGAGTTTAGGGCAGGGCTATGGCTACACCTTC. It encodes CASSLASLGQGYGYTF. Variable domain in full (rest from reference TRBV7-2 and TRBJ1-2): GAGVSQSPSNKVTEKGKDVELRCDPISGHTALYWYRQSLGQGLEFLIYFQGNSAPDKSGLPSDRFSAERTGGSVSTLTIQRTQQEDSAVYLCASSLASLGQGYGYTFGSGTRLTVV.

This clonotype was detected a few times. Here the CDR3 reads CASSGEGWNEQFF. The CDR3 region has the DNA TGTGCCAGCAGTGGAGAGGGGTGGAATGAGCAGTTCTTC. This chain links TRBV2 with TRBJ2-1; tentatively, D is TRBD1 or TRBD2 (5 bases each). The CDR3 consists of 13 residues. From germline, CDR1 is SNHLY and CDR2 FYNNEI. V dropped 4 bases and J dropped 7 bases, with 11 bases sitting between them.

This clonotype was detected many times. The chain is built from TRBV19 and TRBJ1-4; D is possibly TRBD1 (6 bases). The CDR3 covers 13 residues. The V gene lost 9 bases and the J gene lost 0 bases, with 8 bases spanning the gap. Germline V lookup: CDR1 LNHDA, CDR2 SQIVND (reference sequence). The CDR3 loop is CASRTATNEKLFF. The DNA of the CDR3 is TGTGCCAGCCGGACAGCAACTAATGAAAAACTGTTTTTT.

This clonotype appeared a few times. This chain connects TRBV20-1 to TRBJ2-7; possibly TRBD2 for D (5 bases). This CDR3 contains 13 residues. Germline loops: CDR1 DFQATT, CDR2 SNEGSKA (reference sequence). Trimming removed 1 base at V and 5 bases at J, with 12 bases between. CDR3 sequence reads: CSARGSSLNEQYF. The DNA for the CDR3 is TGCAGTGCTAGAGGGTCTAGCTTGAACGAGCAGTACTTC.

The chain joins TRBV4-3 to TRBJ2-5, with D possibly TRBD1 on 5 matching bases. The CDR3 has 13 residues. Germline CDR1 reads LGHNA; CDR2 reads YSLEER. The ends were cut back, 3 bases at V and 2 bases at J, with 7 bases in the middle. CDR3 in amino acids: CASSHDRQETQYF. The CDR3 region has the DNA TGCGCCAGCAGCCACGACAGACAAGAGACCCAGTACTTC.

This clonotype was counted at least ten times. The chain has TRBV7-2 and TRBJ1-1; D unresolved. Deletions cut 3 bases from V and 0 bases from J, with 11 bases between. CDR1 is SGHTA and CDR2 is FQGNSA in the germline V gene. The CDR3 covers 15 residues. The chain's CDR3 is CASSLLRALNTEAFF. The CDR3 nucleotides read TGTGCCAGCAGCTTGCTCCGGGCCTTGAACACTGAAGCTTTCTTT.

This clonotype came up many times. The chain recombines TRBV12-3 or TRBV12-4 with TRBJ1-1; no reliable D call. Deletions cut 1 base from V and 3 bases from J, with 12 bases between. This CDR3 is 15 amino acids long. Here the CDR3 DNA reads TGTGCCAGCAGTTTAGACGGATTCTCCGACACTGAAGCTTTCTTT. This sequence encodes CASSLDGFSDTEAFF.

The rearrangement joins TRBV20-1 to TRBJ2-7, with TRBD1 identical over 7 bases. The CDR3 consists of 14 residues. V was clipped by 3 bases and J by 7 bases; unmatched bases: 12. Looked up from germline, CDR1 is DFQATT and CDR2 is SNEGSKA (reference sequence). CDR3 sequence reads: CSARAGTAFWEQYF. Here the CDR3 DNA reads TGCAGTGCTAGGGCCGGGACAGCCTTCTGGGAGCAGTACTTC.

This clonotype was counted ten times or more. V gene TRBV7-9 combines with J gene TRBJ1-6; D unclear. The germline V gene has CDR1 SEHNR and CDR2 FQNEAQ (reference sequence). V was pared by 1 base and J by 10 bases, with 11 bases between. The CDR3 runs 14 residues. DNA of the CDR3: TGTGCCAGCAGCTTAGAGAGGGTTGAGTCACCCCTCCACTTT. It translates to CASSLERVESPLHF.

This chain joins TRBV4-3 and TRBJ2-5; 12 bases fit TRBD1. The trim removed 3 bases at V and 5 bases at J, leaving 4 bases unmatched. CDR1 and CDR2 from the germline V gene are LGHNA and YSLEER. This CDR3 comprises 15 residues. The CDR3: CASSHGDRGLETQYF. For the CDR3, the DNA is TGCGCCAGCAGCCACGGGGACAGGGGGCTGGAGACCCAGTACTTC.

V and J are TRBV7-2 and TRBJ2-1, with D possibly matching TRBD2 (5 bases). The CDR3 has 16 residues. Germline CDR1 is SGHTA and CDR2 is FQGNSA. V lost 1 base and J lost 0, with 10 bases in between. The DNA of the CDR3 is TGTGCCAGCAGCTTAGGGGCTAGCATCTCCTACAATGAGCAGTTCTTC. Encoded protein: CASSLGASISYNEQFF. The full variable domain, its missing parts supplied by reference TRBV7-2 and TRBJ2-1, is GAGVSQSPSNKVTEKGKDVELRCDPISGHTALYWYRQSLGQGLEFLIYFQGNSAPDKSGLPSDRFSAERTGGSVSTLTIQRTQQEDSAVYLCASSLGASISYNEQFFGPGTRLTVL.